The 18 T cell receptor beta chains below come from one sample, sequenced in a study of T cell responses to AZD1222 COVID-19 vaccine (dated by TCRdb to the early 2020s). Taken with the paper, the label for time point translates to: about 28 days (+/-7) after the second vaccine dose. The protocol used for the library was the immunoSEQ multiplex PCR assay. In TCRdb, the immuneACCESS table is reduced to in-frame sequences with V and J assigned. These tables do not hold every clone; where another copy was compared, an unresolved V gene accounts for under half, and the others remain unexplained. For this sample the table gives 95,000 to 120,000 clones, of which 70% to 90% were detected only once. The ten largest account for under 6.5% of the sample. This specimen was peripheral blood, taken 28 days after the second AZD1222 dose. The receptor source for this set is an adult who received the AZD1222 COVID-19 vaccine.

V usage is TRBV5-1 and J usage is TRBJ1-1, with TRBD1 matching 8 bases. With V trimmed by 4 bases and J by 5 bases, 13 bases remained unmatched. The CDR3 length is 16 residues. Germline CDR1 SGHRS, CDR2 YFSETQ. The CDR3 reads CASSPTTTGVGTEAFF. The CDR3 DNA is TGCGCCAGCAGCCCGACAACGACAGGGGTTGGGACTGAAGCTTTCTTT.

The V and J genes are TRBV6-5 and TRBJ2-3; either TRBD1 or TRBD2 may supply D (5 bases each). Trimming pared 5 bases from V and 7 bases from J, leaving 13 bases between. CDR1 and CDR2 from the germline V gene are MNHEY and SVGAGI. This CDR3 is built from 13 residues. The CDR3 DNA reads TGTGCCAGCAGTCTCTCCCTGGGACATACGCAGTATTTT. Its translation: CASSLSLGHTQYF.

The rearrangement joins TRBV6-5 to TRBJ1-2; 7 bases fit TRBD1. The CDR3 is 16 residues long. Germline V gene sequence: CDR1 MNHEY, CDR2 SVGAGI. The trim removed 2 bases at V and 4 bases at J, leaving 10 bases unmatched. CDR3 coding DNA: TGTGCCAGCAGTTACACCCCGACAGGGTTTGGCTATGGCTACACCTTC. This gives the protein CASSYTPTGFGYGYTF.

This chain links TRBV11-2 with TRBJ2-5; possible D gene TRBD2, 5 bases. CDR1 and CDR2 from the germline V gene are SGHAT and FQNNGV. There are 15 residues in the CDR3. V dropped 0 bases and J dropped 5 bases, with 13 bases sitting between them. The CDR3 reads CASSLELLVAETQYF. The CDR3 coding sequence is TGTGCCAGCAGCTTAGAGTTGTTGGTAGCGGAGACCCAGTACTTC.

CDR3 DNA sequence: TGTGCCAGCAGCTTAGTTTACTTCACCGGTGGTTCACCCCTCCACTTT. Amino acid sequence: CASSLVYFTGGSPLHF. V gene TRBV7-8 combines with J gene TRBJ1-6; D ambiguous. The ends were cut back, 1 base at V and 9 bases at J, with 16 bases in the middle. Germline V lookup: CDR1 SGHVS, CDR2 FQNEAQ. The CDR3 spans 16 residues.

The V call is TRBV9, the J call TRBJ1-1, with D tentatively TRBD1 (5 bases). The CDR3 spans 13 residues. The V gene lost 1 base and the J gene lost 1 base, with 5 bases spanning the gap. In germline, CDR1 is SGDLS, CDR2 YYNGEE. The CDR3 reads CASSVTGNTEAFF. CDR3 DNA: TGTGCCAGCAGCGTAACAGGGAACACTGAAGCTTTCTTT.

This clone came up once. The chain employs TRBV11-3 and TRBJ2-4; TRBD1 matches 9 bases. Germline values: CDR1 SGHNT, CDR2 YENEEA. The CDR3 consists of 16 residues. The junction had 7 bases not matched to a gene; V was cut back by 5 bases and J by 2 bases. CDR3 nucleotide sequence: TGTGCCAGCAGCACCGACAGGGGGTTATCCAAAAACATTCAGTACTTC. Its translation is CASSTDRGLSKNIQYF.

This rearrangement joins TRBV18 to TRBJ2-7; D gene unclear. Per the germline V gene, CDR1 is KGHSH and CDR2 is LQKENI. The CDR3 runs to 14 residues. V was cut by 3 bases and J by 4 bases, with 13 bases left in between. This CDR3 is CASSPSGMGYEQYF. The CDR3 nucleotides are TGTGCCAGCTCACCTTCGGGCATGGGATACGAGCAGTACTTC. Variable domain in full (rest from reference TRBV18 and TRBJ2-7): NAGVMQNPRHLVRRRGQEARLRCSPMKGHSHVYWYRQLPEEGLKFMVYLQKENIIDESGMPKERFSAEFPKEGPSILRIQQVVRGDSAAYFCASSPSGMGYEQYFGPGTRLTVT.

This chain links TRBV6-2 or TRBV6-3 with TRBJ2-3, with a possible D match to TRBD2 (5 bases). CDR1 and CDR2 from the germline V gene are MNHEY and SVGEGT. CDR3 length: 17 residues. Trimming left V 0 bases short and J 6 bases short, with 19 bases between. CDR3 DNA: TGTGCCAGCAGTTACTCGATGCGGGTGGCGAGTGCCGATACGCAGTATTTT. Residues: CASSYSMRVASADTQYF.

The CDR3 region is CASSYSEAGSPGELFF. The CDR3 coding sequence is TGTGCCAGCAGTTACTCGGAGGCTGGGTCCCCCGGGGAGCTGTTTTTT. The V and J genes are TRBV6-5 and TRBJ2-2, with D perhaps matching TRBD2 (5 bases). The CDR3 runs to 16 residues. The V end was cut by 0 bases, the J end by 6 bases, with 14 bases between. Germline loops: CDR1 MNHEY, CDR2 SVGAGI.

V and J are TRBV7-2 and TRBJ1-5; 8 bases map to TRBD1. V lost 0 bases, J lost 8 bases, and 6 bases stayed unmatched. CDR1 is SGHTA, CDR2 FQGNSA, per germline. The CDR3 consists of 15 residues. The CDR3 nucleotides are TGTGCCAGCAGCTTAGCAGGACAGGGTTGGGAGCCCCAGCATTTT. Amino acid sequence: CASSLAGQGWEPQHF.

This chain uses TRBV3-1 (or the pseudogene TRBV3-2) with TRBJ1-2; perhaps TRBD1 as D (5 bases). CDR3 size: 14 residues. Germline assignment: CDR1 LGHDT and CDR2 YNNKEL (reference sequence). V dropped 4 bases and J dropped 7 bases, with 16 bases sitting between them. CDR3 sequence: CASSLRGGARGYTF. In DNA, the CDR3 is TGTGCCAGCAGCCTCCGAGGTGGGGCGCGTGGCTACACCTTC.

The CDR3 is CASSQGTSGGYNEQFF. In nucleotides, the CDR3 is TGTGCCAGCAGCCAAGGGACTAGCGGGGGGTACAATGAGCAGTTCTTC. The chain employs TRBV3-1 (or the pseudogene TRBV3-2) and TRBJ2-1, with 14 bases aligning to TRBD2. The trim removed 1 base at V and 4 bases at J, leaving 0 bases unmatched. The germline V gene has CDR1 LGHDT and CDR2 YNNKEL (reference sequence). The CDR3 spans 16 residues.

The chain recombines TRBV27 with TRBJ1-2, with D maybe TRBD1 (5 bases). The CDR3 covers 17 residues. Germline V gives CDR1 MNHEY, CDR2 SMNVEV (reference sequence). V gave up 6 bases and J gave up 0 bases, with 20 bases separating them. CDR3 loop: CASRRSSGAGANYGYTF. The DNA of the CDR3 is TGTGCCAGCAGAAGATCTTCCGGGGCGGGAGCTAACTATGGCTACACCTTC.

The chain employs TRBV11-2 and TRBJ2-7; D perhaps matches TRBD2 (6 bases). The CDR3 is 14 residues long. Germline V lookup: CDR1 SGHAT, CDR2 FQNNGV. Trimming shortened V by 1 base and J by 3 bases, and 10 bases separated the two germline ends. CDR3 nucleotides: TGTGCCAGCAGCTTAGTGATGGGGGGCTACGAGCAGTACTTC. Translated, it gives CASSLVMGGYEQYF.

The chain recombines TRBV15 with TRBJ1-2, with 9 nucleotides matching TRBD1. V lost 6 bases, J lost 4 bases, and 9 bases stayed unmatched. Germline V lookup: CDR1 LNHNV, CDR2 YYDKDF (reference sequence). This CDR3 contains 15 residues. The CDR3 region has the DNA TGTGCCACCAGACCCGGGACAGGGTTCGTCTATGGCTACACCTTC. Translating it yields CATRPGTGFVYGYTF.

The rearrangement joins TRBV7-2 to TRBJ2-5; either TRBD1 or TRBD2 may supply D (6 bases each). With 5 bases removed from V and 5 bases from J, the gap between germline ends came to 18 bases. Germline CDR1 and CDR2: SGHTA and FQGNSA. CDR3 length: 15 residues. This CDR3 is CASSLAGHLGETQYF. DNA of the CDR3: TGTGCCAGCAGCCTGGCGGGACACCTAGGTGAGACCCAGTACTTC.

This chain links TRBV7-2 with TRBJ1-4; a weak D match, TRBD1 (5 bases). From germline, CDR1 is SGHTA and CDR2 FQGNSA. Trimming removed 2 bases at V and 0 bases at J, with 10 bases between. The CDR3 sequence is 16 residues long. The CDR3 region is CASSLWGGSTNEKLFF. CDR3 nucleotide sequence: TGTGCCAGCAGCTTATGGGGGGGGTCAACTAATGAAAAACTGTTTTTT.